This TCR beta chain emerged from a study of cytomegalovirus exposure and HLA in healthy donors. General study findings and limits: It was in a later analysis that TCR association rates were seen to vary by HLA locus, highest for DRB1 and lowest for HLA-C. Presence/absence results assume similar sequencing depth per donor, which may not hold. There were reportedly fewer N-insertions in an Asian-associated ancestry cluster than the approximately 670-donor mean, in a later analysis.

This clone was seen once. The antigen is undetermined. CDR3 length: 15 residues. Trimming removed 6 bases at V and 3 bases at J, with 18 bases between. Germline V CDR1 and CDR2: SGHRS, YFSETQ. The PCR used 60 Vbeta and 13 Jbeta primers. This table comes from immunoSEQ multiplex PCR, and its TCRdb copy is limited to in-frame clones, with some not included. The table lists 210,000 or so clones, approximately 80% of them singletons. Source material: PBMCs. V and J are TRBV5-1 and TRBJ2-5; D might be TRBD1 (6 bases). This sequence originates from a middle-aged woman in good health and CMV-seronegative. CDR3 loop: CASKTVGTNKETQYF. CDR3 DNA sequence: TGCGCCAGCAAAACAGTGGGGACAAACAAAGAGACCCAGTACTTC.